Listed here are 14 T cell receptor beta chains from one sample, sequenced in a study of type 1 and type 2 diabetes patients. Amplification started from genomic DNA. The TCR beta CDR3 region was amplified using 30 forward and 13 reverse primers. TCRdb reprocessed the multiplex PCR reads via MiXCR and lists one record per CDR3 protein. The table shows about 290,000 distinct CDR3 sequences, with roughly 50% occurring only once. What was sequenced was peripheral blood mononuclear cells (PBMCs). The receptor source for this set is a man between 18 and 29 years old with type 2 diabetes.

This chain links TRBV6-1 with TRBJ1-5; a possible D gene is TRBD1 (5 bases). The germline V gene has CDR1 MNHNS and CDR2 SASEGT. The CDR3 runs 14 residues. Deletions cut 6 bases from V and 3 bases from J, with 12 bases between. CDR3 in DNA: TGTGCCAGCAGCCGCGGGACCCACAATCAGCCCCAGCATTTT. Translating it yields CASSRGTHNQPQHF.

A few counts support this clonotype. The chain employs TRBV2 and TRBJ2-2; D unclear. Trimming pared 6 bases from V and 6 bases from J, leaving 8 bases between. The CDR3 extends over 12 amino acids. The germline V gene has CDR1 SNHLY and CDR2 FYNNEI. The DNA of the CDR3 is TGTGCCAGCAGGCGTATCGCCGGGGAGCTGTTTTTT. This codes for CASRRIAGELFF.

This clonotype occurred a few times. V is TRBV19 and J is TRBJ1-1, with unresolved D. This CDR3 region has 13 residues. Deletions cut 1 base from V and 5 bases from J, with 8 bases between. Germline CDR1 is LNHDA and CDR2 is SQIVND (reference sequence). CDR3 protein: CASSIGGQTEAFF. CDR3 nucleotides: TGTGCCAGTAGTATAGGAGGGCAGACTGAAGCTTTCTTT.

This clonotype has more than one count but fewer than ten. A junction end diverges from the germline sequence, so it may reflect a read error. The rearrangement links TRBV9 to TRBJ2-3; possibly TRBD1 or TRBD2 for D (6 bases each). The CDR3 runs 15 residues. Per germline, CDR1 SGDLS and CDR2 YYNGEE. The DNA for the CDR3 is TGTGCCAGCAGCGTAGCTGGGGGGCGCACAAATACGCAGTATTTT. The encoded protein is CASSVAGGRTNTQYF.

Only a few counts were recorded for this clonotype. The V and J genes are TRBV7-2 and TRBJ2-1, with D possibly matching TRBD2 (5 bases). The V end was cut by 3 bases, the J end by 8 bases, with 11 bases between. This CDR3 has 13 residues. CDR1 and CDR2 (germline): SGHTA, FQGNSA. DNA of the CDR3: TGTGCCAGCAGCTTTCGGGGAGAGCATGAGCAGTTCTTC. The encoded protein is CASSFRGEHEQFF.

The chain links TRBV19 to TRBJ2-1, with unresolved D. CDR1 is LNHDA, CDR2 SQIVND, per germline (reference sequence). V gave up 2 bases and J gave up 0 bases, with 11 bases separating them. There are 16 residues in the CDR3. This CDR3 reads CASSIPHRSSYNEQFF. The CDR3 bases are TGTGCCAGTAGTATACCCCACCGGAGCTCCTACAATGAGCAGTTCTTC.

This clonotype occurred a few times. J is TRBJ2-6 and V is TRBV30; D not resolved. V lost 5 bases, J lost 4 bases, and 21 bases lay in between. CDR3 length: 17 residues. The germline gives CDR1 GTSNPN, CDR2 SVGIG (reference sequence). CDR3 loop: CAWAGDPNPRGANVLTF. CDR3 nucleotides: TGTGCCTGGGCAGGCGACCCTAACCCCAGAGGGGCCAACGTCCTGACTTTC. Variable domain in full (rest from reference TRBV30 and TRBJ2-6): SQTIHQWPATLVQPVGSPLSLECTVEGTSNPNLYWYRQAAGRGLQLLFYSVGIGQISSEVPQNLSASRPQDRQFILSSKKLLLSDSGFYLCAWAGDPNPRGANVLTFGAGSRLTVL.

This clonotype was seen more than once but under ten times. The rearrangement uses TRBV7-8 and TRBJ1-1, with D unresolved. Trimming removed 1 base at V and 4 bases at J, with 10 bases between. The germline V gene encodes CDR1 SGHVS and CDR2 FQNEAQ. This CDR3 region has 14 residues. As DNA, the CDR3 is TGTGCCAGCAGCTTAGTGAAGTGGGGCACTGAAGCTTTCTTT. It is translated as CASSLVKWGTEAFF.

The chain uses TRBV14 and TRBJ2-7; 8 bases are shared with TRBD2. There are 14 residues in the CDR3. The J segment lost 7 bases and the V segment lost 6 bases, leaving 11 bases of the junction unmatched. Per germline, CDR1 SGHDN and CDR2 FVKESK. The CDR3 region is CASSEAGASGEQYF. For the CDR3, the DNA is TGTGCCAGCAGTGAAGCGGGGGCCTCGGGTGAGCAGTACTTC.

As concerns this clonotype: A much larger clone differs from this one at a single base, so this may be a read error. This chain connects TRBV2 to TRBJ2-7; D not resolved. The CDR3 length is 13 residues. CDR1 is SNHLY, CDR2 FYNNEI, per germline. The CDR3: CAIRHGSSYEHYF. The CDR3 DNA is TGTGCCATCCGTCATGGGTCCTCCTACGAGCATTACTTC.

The V call is TRBV7-2, the J call TRBJ1-5; D is unclear. Germline CDR1 and CDR2: SGHTA and FQGNSA. V lost 2 bases to trimming and J lost 4 bases, with 3 bases between them. This CDR3 has 12 amino acids. CDR3 sequence reads: CASSLQNQPQHF. In DNA form, the CDR3 reads TGTGCCAGCAGCTTACAAAATCAGCCCCAGCATTTT. The full variable domain, in which reference TRBV7-2 and TRBJ1-5 provide the parts outside the CDR3, is GAGVSQSPSNKVTEKGKDVELRCDPISGHTALYWYRQSLGQGLEFLIYFQGNSAPDKSGLPSDRFSAERTGGSVSTLTIQRTQQEDSAVYLCASSLQNQPQHFGDGTRLSIL.

CDR3 amino acids: CASSLRTGYGNEQFF. As DNA, the CDR3 is TGTGCCAGCAGTTTACGGACAGGGTATGGGAATGAGCAGTTCTTC. The rearrangement uses TRBV12-3 or TRBV12-4 and TRBJ2-5; the match to TRBD1 covers 8 bases. The J call may be in error: the DNA end matches TRBJ2-1 better. The CDR3 loop spans 15 amino acids.

The V gene is TRBV20-1, the J gene TRBJ1-4; 7 nucleotides match TRBD1. CDR3 length: 13 amino acids. Germline V CDR1 and CDR2: DFQATT, SNEGSKA (reference sequence). J lost 8 bases, V lost 6 bases, and 9 bases had no gene match. The CDR3 sequence is CSAYEGADEKLFF. DNA of the CDR3: TGCAGTGCATACGAGGGGGCGGACGAAAAACTGTTTTTT.

The chain joins TRBV7-3 to TRBJ1-5; D perhaps matches TRBD1 (6 bases). Germline V gene data show CDR1 as SGHTA and CDR2 as FQGTGA. The CDR3 has 14 residues. The V gene lost 6 bases and the J gene lost 7 bases, with 16 bases spanning the gap. The CDR3 spells CASSFAGDRQPQHF. The CDR3 coding sequence is TGTGCCAGCAGTTTCGCCGGCGACAGGCAGCCCCAGCATTTT.